The T cell receptor (beta chain) described here comes from a study of T-cell reconstitution after alpha-beta-depleted transplantation in children. This clonotype was counted only a few times. The antigen is not known. Unique molecular identifiers were incorporated during preparation of the TCRbeta library. From the PCR reads, TCRdb called clonotypes with MiXCR, one entry per CDR3 protein. The repertoire holds about 980,000 distinct CDR3 sequences, with about 29% as singletons. Study results and limitations: Alpha-beta T cells about two months after transplant reportedly derived from several hundred expanded graft clones. At one year after transplant, newly produced T cells mostly accounted for T-cell counts and diversity.

The CDR3 is made up of 15 amino acids. Trimming took 6 bases from V and 0 from J, leaving 15 bases between them. Germline CDR1 reads MNHEY; CDR2 reads SVGEGT. Source: PBMCs, mostly from graft donor cells, taken 360 days after TCRalphabeta/CD19-depleted stem cell transplant. The clonotype originates from a boy less than two years old who had a stem cell transplant for SCID, so the T cells may come from the graft donor. The rearrangement uses TRBV6-2 or TRBV6-3 and TRBJ2-7; tentatively, D is TRBD2 (6 bases). CDR3 nucleotides: TGTGCCAGCAGCACCCTCCTTAGCGGCTCCTACGAGCAGTACTTC. This sequence encodes CASSTLLSGSYEQYF.